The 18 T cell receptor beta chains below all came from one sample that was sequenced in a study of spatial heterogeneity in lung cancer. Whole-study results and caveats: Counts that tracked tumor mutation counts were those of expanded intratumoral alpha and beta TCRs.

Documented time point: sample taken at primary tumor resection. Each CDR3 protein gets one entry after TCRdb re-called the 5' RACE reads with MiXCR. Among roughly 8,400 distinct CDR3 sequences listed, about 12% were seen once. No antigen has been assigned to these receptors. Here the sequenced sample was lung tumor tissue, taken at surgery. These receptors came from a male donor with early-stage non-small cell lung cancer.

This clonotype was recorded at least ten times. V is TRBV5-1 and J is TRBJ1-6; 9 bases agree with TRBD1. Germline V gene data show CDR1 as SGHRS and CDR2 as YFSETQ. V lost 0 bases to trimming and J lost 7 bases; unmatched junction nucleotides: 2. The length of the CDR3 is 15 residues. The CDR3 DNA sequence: TGCGCCAGCAGCTTGGAGGGGACAGGGAATTCACCCCTCCACTTT. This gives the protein CASSLEGTGNSPLHF. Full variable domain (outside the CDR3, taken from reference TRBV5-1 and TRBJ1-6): KAGVTQTPRYLIKTRGQQVTLSCSPISGHRSVSWYQQTPGQGLQFLFEYFSETQRNKGNFPGRFSGRQFSNSRSEMNVSTLELGDSALYLCASSLEGTGNSPLHFGNGTRLTVT.

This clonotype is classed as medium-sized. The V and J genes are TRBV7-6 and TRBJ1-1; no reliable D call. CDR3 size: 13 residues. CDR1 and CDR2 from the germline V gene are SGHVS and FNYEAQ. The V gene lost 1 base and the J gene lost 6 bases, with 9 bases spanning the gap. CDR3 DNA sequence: TGTGCCAGCAGCTTAGTCCCACGCTCTGAAGCTTTCTTT. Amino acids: CASSLVPRSEAFF.

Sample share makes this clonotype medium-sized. CDR3 residues: CASSLGAGNDYTF. In nucleotides, the CDR3 is TGTGCCAGCAGCTTAGGGGCAGGGAACGACTACACCTTC. V usage is TRBV7-8 and J usage is TRBJ1-2, with D possibly matching TRBD1 (5 bases). V gave up 1 base and J gave up 10 bases, with 13 bases separating them. This CDR3 has 13 residues. In germline, CDR1 is SGHVS, CDR2 FQNEAQ.

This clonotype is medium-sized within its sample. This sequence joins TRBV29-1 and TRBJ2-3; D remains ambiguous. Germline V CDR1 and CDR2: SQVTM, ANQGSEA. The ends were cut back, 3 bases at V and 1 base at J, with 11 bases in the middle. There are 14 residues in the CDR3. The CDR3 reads CSVDPSRGTDTQYF. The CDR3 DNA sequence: TGCAGCGTTGATCCCAGCAGAGGCACAGATACGCAGTATTTT.

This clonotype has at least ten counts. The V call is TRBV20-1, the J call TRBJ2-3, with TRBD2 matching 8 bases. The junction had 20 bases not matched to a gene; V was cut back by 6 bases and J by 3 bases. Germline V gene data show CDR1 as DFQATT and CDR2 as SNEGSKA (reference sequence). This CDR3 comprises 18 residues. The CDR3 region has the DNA TGCAGTGCGCCGGGCCCTCCGGGAGGGCCGGGGGGAACAGATACGCAGTATTTT. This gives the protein CSAPGPPGGPGGTDTQYF.

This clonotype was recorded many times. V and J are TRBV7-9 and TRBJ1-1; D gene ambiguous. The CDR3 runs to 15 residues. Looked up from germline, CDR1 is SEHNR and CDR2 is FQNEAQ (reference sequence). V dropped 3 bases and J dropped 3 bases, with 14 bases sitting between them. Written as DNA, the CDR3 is TGTGCCAGCAGCTTTTCGTGGGGAGCGGACACTGAAGCTTTCTTT. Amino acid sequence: CASSFSWGADTEAFF. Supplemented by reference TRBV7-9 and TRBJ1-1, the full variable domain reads DTGVSQNPRHKITKRGQNVTFRCDPISEHNRLYWYRQTLGQGPEFLTYFQNEAQLEKSRLLSDRFSAERPKGSFSTLEIQRTEQGDSAMYLCASSFSWGADTEAFFGQGTRLTVV.

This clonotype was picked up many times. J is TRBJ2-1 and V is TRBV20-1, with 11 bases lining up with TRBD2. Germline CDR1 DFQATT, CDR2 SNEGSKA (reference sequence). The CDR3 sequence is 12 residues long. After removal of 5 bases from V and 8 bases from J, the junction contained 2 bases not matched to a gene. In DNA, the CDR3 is TGCAGTGCTCCGGGACTAGCGGATGAGCAGTTCTTC. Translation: CSAPGLADEQFF.

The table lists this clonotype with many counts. The CDR3 protein is CAIRGLADNEQFF. Written as DNA, the CDR3 is TGTGCCATCAGGGGACTAGCGGACAATGAGCAGTTCTTC. The rearrangement joins TRBV10-3 to TRBJ2-1, with 11 bases lining up with TRBD2. V trimming: 6 bases; J trimming: 5 bases; junction bases outside the gene matches: 0. CDR1 is ENHRY, CDR2 SYGVKD, per germline. This CDR3 comprises 13 residues.

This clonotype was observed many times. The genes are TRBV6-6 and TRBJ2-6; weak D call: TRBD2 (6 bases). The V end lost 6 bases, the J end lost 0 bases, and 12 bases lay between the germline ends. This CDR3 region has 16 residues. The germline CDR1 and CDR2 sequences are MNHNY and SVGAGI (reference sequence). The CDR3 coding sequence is TGTGCCAGCAGCCCGGGACTGAACTCTGGGGCCAACGTCCTGACTTTC. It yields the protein CASSPGLNSGANVLTF.

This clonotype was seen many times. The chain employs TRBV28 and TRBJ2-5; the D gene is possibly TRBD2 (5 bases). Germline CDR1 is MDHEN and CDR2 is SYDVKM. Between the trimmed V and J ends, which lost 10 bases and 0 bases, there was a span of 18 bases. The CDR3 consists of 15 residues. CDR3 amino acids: CATSKGAAYQETQYF. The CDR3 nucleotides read TGTGCCACCTCCAAGGGAGCGGCTTACCAAGAGACCCAGTACTTC.

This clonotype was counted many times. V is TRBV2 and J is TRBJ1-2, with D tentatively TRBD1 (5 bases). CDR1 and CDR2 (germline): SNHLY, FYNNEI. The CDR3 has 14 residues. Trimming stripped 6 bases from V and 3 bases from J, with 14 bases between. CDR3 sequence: CASSREVGDYGYTF. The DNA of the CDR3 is TGTGCCAGCAGCAGGGAAGTGGGGGACTATGGCTACACCTTC.

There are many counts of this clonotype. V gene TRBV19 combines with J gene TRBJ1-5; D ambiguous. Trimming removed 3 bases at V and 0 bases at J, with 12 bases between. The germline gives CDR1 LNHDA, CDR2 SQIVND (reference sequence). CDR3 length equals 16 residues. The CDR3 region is CASSMYQSYSNQPQHF. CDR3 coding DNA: TGTGCCAGTAGTATGTATCAAAGTTATAGCAATCAGCCCCAGCATTTT. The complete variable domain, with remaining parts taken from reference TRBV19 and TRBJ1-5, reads DGGITQSPKYLFRKEGQNVTLSCEQNLNHDAMYWYRQDPGQGLRLIYYSQIVNDFQKGDIAEGYSVSREKKESFPLTVTSAQKNPTAFYLCASSMYQSYSNQPQHFGDGTRLSIL.

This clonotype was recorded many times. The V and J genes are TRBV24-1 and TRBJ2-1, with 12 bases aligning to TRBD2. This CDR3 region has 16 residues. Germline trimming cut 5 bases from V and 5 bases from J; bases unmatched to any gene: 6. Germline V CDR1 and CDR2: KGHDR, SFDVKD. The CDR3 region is CATSAMGLAGNNEQFF. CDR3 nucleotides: TGTGCCACCAGTGCTATGGGACTAGCGGGTAACAATGAGCAGTTCTTC.

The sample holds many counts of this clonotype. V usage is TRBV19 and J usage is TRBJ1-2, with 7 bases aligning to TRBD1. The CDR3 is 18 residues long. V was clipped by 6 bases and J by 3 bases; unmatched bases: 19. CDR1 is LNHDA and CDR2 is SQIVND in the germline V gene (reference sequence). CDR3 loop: CASSPFLNTGVRDYGYTF. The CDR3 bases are TGTGCCAGTAGCCCATTCCTCAACACAGGGGTGAGGGACTATGGCTACACCTTC.

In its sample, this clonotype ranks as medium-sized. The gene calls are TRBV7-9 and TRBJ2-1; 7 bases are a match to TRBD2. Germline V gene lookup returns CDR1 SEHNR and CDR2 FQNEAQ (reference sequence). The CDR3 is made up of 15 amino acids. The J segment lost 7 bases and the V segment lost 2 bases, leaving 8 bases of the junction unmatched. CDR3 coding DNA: TGTGCCAGCAGCTTAACTTGGGGGGGATGGAATGAGCAGTTCTTC. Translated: CASSLTWGGWNEQFF.

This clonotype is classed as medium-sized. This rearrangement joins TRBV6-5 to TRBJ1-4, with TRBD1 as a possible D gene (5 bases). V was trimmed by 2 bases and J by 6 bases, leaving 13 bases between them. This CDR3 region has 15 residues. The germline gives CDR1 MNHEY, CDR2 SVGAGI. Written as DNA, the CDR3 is TGTGCCAGCAGTTACAGGGGCGGGCGGTATGAAAAACTGTTTTTT. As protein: CASSYRGGRYEKLFF.

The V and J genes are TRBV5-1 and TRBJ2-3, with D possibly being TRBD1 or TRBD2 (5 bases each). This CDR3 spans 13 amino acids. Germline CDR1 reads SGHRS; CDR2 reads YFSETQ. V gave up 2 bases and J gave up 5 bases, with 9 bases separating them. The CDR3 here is CASSFGDGDTQYF. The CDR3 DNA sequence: TGCGCCAGCAGCTTTGGGGACGGAGATACGCAGTATTTT.

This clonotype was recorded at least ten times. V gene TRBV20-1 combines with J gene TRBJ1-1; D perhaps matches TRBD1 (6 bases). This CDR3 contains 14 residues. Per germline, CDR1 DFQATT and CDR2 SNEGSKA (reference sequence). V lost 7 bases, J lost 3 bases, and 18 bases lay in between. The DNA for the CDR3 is TGCAGTGTACAACGGACAGTTTTTGACACTGAAGCTTTCTTT. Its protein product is CSVQRTVFDTEAFF.